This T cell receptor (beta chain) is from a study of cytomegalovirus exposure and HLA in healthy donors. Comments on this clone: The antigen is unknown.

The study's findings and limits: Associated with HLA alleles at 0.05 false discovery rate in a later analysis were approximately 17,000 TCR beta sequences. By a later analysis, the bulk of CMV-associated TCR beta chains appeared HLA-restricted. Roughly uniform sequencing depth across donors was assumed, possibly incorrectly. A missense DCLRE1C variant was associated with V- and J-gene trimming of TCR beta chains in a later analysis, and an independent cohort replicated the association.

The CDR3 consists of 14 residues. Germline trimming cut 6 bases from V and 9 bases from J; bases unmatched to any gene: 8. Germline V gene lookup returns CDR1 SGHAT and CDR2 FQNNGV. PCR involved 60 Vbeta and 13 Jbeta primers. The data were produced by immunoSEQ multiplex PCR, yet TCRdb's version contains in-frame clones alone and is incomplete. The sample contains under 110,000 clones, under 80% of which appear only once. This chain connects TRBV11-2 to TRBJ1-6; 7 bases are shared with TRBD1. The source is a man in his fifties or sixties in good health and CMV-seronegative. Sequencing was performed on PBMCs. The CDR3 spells CASSPQGTFSPLHF. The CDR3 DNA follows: TGTGCCAGCAGTCCACAGGGGACGTTTTCACCCCTCCACTTT.